This TCR beta chain was captured by sequencing in a study of graft-versus-host responses after intestinal transplantation. The study's findings and limits: Allograft clonal ratios (graft-versus-host to host-versus-graft) were high in patients who had graft-donor T cell macrochimerism.

The starting material, graft tissue, was processed to release intraepithelial and lamina propria lymphocytes. Here immunoSEQ multiplex PCR was the method, and the copy in TCRdb shows in-frame clones only, minus some. Of some 15,000 clones in the sample, 82% were seen once. The germline CDR1 and CDR2 sequences are DFQATT and SNEGSKA (reference sequence). V dropped 4 bases and J dropped 7 bases, with 10 bases sitting between them. The CDR3 extends over 11 amino acids. Concerning this clone itself: No antigen is known for it.

The sequence derives from a human patient who received an intestinal transplant, so some T cells may come from the graft donor. The specimen comprised ileum tissue, sampled 17 days after transplant. This chain links TRBV20-1 with TRBJ1-1; the D gene is possibly TRBD1 (5 bases). CDR3 protein: CSATRQNEAFF. The DNA for the CDR3 is TGCAGTGCTACCCGACAGAATGAAGCTTTCTTT.